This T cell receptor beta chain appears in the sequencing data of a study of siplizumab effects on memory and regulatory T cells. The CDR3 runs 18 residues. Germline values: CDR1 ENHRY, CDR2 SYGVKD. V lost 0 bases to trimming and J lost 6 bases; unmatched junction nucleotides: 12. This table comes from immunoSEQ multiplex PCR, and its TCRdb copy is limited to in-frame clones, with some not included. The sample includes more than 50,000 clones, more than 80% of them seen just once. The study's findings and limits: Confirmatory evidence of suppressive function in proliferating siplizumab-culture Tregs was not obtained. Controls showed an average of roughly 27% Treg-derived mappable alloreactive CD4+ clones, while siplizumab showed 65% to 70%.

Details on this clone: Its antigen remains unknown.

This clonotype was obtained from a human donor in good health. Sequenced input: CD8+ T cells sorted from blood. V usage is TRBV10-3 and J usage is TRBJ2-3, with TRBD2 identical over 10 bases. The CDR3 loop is CAISESLMLAGDGDTQYF. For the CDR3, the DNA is TGTGCCATCAGTGAGTCACTGATGCTAGCGGGAGATGGGGATACGCAGTATTTT.